This T cell receptor beta chain comes out of a study of post-analysis software for immune sequencing data. Study-wide background: The courses of disease that were included comprised relapsing-remitting, secondary progressive and progressive-relapsing multiple sclerosis.

Study outcomes and limitations: There was significantly lower normalized Chao1 diversity in multiple sclerosis patients than in controls. A handful of TRBV segments, including TRBV5-6, TRBV5-1 and TRBV20-1, were more frequent in patients than controls.

The J segment lost 5 bases and the V segment lost 3 bases, leaving 11 bases of the junction unmatched. Germline V gives CDR1 MDHEN, CDR2 SYDVKM. This CDR3 region has 16 residues. About this clonotype: Its antigen remains unknown.

The library was made from cDNA and included unique molecular identifiers. The authors obtained 500,000 or so cDNA molecules from approximately 0.91 to 9.4 million T cells. TCRdb itself ran the PCR reads through MiXCR, one entry per CDR3 protein. The sample comprises 820,000 or so distinct CDR3 sequences, around 53% of which are singletons, and around 4.5% rests with the top ten. Input material: blood. The TCR comes from a girl aged 10 to 17 with multiple sclerosis. The chain uses TRBV28 and TRBJ2-7; the match to TRBD1 covers 9 bases. The CDR3 DNA sequence: TGTGCCAGCAGTTTTGTTCACCCGGGACAGGGAAACGAGCAGTACTTC. Its translation is CASSFVHPGQGNEQYF.